Listed here are 20 T cell receptor beta chains from one sample, sequenced in a study of patients and donors after allogeneic stem cell transplantation. TCRdb re-called the RT-PCR reads through MiXCR, storing one row per CDR3 protein. The sample carries 150,000 to 200,000 distinct CDR3 sequences, about 32% recorded once. Specimen: blood, either unsorted or a sorted T cell fraction (not recorded which). The receptors shown here come from a human donor who was either an allogeneic HSCT recipient or a stem cell or donor lymphocyte infusion donor (not recorded which). It is not recorded whose cells these are; they may come from a transplant donor.

This clonotype appeared a few times. The rearrangement joins TRBV27 to TRBJ2-7; 9 bases align to TRBD1. V shed 6 bases, J shed 3 bases, and the junction held 9 bases outside the gene matches. Germline V gene lookup returns CDR1 MNHEY and CDR2 SMNVEV (reference sequence). This CDR3 has 15 residues. The CDR3 protein is CASRWTGTGYYEQYF. The CDR3, as DNA: TGTGCCAGCAGATGGACCGGGACAGGGTACTACGAGCAGTACTTC.

V usage is TRBV7-2 and J usage is TRBJ2-5; D tentatively reads TRBD1 or TRBD2 (5 bases each). Germline V gene sequence: CDR1 SGHTA, CDR2 FQGNSA. The CDR3 spans 15 residues. V dropped 6 bases and J dropped 2 bases, with 16 bases sitting between them. This CDR3 reads CASRGPGPVQETQYF. In DNA, the CDR3 is TGTGCCAGCAGGGGGCCGGGACCGGTACAAGAGACCCAGTACTTC. Supplemented by reference TRBV7-2 and TRBJ2-5, the full variable domain reads GAGVSQSPSNKVTEKGKDVELRCDPISGHTALYWYRQSLGQGLEFLIYFQGNSAPDKSGLPSDRFSAERTGGSVSTLTIQRTQQEDSAVYLCASRGPGPVQETQYFGPGTRLLVL.

The sample holds a few counts of this clonotype. The rearrangement joins TRBV6-5 to TRBJ1-2, with 9 bases matching TRBD1. CDR3 size: 16 residues. With 3 bases clipped from V and 5 bases from J, the junction kept 10 bases outside the gene matches. Germline CDR1 reads MNHEY; CDR2 reads SVGAGI. CDR3 in DNA: TGTGCCAGCAGTTATGCAACCGGGACAGGGCAATATGGCTACACCTTC. This translates into CASSYATGTGQYGYTF.

This clonotype was observed a few times. J is TRBJ1-2 and V is TRBV28, with TRBD1 matching 7 bases. This CDR3 contains 15 residues. V was pared by 2 bases and J by 7 bases, with 10 bases of the junction left unmatched. Germline CDR1 MDHEN, CDR2 SYDVKM. The CDR3 DNA reads as TGTGCCAGCAGTTTAAGGTTTCGACAGGGACGTGGCTACACCTTC. Translating it yields CASSLRFRQGRGYTF.

V usage is TRBV12-3 or TRBV12-4 and J usage is TRBJ1-1; TRBD1 agrees at 8 bases. The CDR3 sequence is 15 residues long. The V and J ends lost 7 bases and 0 bases, in that order; junction bases with no gene match: 7. The CDR3 spells CASTFPGQVNTEAFF. In DNA, the CDR3 is TGTGCCAGCACCTTTCCGGGACAGGTGAACACTGAAGCTTTCTTT.

V is TRBV5-1 and J is TRBJ2-5; the D gene is possibly TRBD1 (5 bases). Germline V CDR1 and CDR2: SGHRS, YFSETQ. V was clipped by 0 bases and J by 9 bases, with 15 bases between them. The CDR3 has 14 amino acids. This CDR3 reads CASSLEAAQGAQYF. The CDR3 nucleotides are TGCGCCAGCAGCTTGGAGGCGGCTCAAGGGGCCCAGTACTTC.

This clonotype was seen ten or more times. This sequence joins TRBV12-3 or TRBV12-4 and TRBJ1-5; TRBD1 aligns across 11 bases. Trimming took 6 bases from V and 4 from J; bases not matched to a gene: 5. There are 15 residues in the CDR3. The CDR3 here is CASRPGTGGNQPQHF. As DNA, the CDR3 is TGTGCCAGCAGGCCCGGGACAGGGGGTAATCAGCCCCAGCATTTT.

This clonotype was picked up a small number of times. The rearrangement links TRBV2 to TRBJ2-5; 7 positions agree with TRBD2. With V trimmed by 10 bases and J by 0 bases, 5 bases remained unmatched. The CDR3 totals 13 residues. Per germline, CDR1 SNHLY and CDR2 FYNNEI. CDR3 region: CATDGGDQETQYF. The DNA of the CDR3 is TGTGCCACCGATGGGGGGGACCAAGAGACCCAGTACTTC.

Ten or more counts support this clonotype. The rearrangement joins TRBV3-1 to TRBJ1-1; no firm D call. CDR3 size: 13 residues. V was shortened by 2 bases and J by 4 bases, with 8 bases between the two germline ends. Germline lookup yields CDR1 LGHDT and CDR2 YNNKEL (reference sequence). The DNA of the CDR3 is TGTGCCAGCAGCCAACACCTGAGCACTGAAGCTTTCTTT. It is translated as CASSQHLSTEAFF.

The chain couples TRBV2 to TRBJ2-2, with D tentatively TRBD2 (6 bases). CDR3 length equals 16 residues. Trimming cost V 4 bases and J 5 bases, with 17 bases left between them. From germline, CDR1 is SNHLY and CDR2 FYNNEI. The CDR3 reads CASSAFWRASTGELFF. The CDR3 nucleotides read TGTGCCAGCAGTGCGTTCTGGAGGGCCAGTACCGGGGAGCTGTTTTTT.

The chain uses TRBV12-3 or TRBV12-4 and TRBJ2-1; TRBD2 aligns across 7 bases. Trimming took 6 bases from V and 9 from J; bases not matched to a gene: 5. The CDR3 totals 12 residues. The CDR3 DNA follows: TGTGCCAGCAGCCGGACTAGAGTTGAGCAGTTCTTC. It encodes CASSRTRVEQFF.

The chain combines TRBV10-2 with TRBJ2-5, with 8 bases fitting TRBD1. In germline, CDR1 is WSHSY, CDR2 SAAADI. The CDR3 has 13 residues. Trimming at V came to 7 bases and at J to 5 bases, leaving 6 bases not matched to a gene. The CDR3 is CASMPGGGETQYF. The CDR3 bases are TGCGCCAGCATGCCAGGGGGCGGGGAGACCCAGTACTTC.

This clonotype was seen a handful of times. The genes are TRBV27 and TRBJ1-1; perhaps TRBD1 as D (5 bases). The CDR3 covers 17 residues. The germline V and J ends were trimmed by 5 bases and 0 bases, with 19 bases remaining between them. The germline V gene has CDR1 MNHEY and CDR2 SMNVEV (reference sequence). The CDR3 here is CASSPGTVPSLNTEAFF. CDR3 nucleotide sequence: TGTGCCAGCAGTCCCGGGACCGTCCCTAGTTTGAACACTGAAGCTTTCTTT.

V and J are TRBV7-9 and TRBJ1-1, with D possibly being TRBD1 (6 bases). Per germline, CDR1 SEHNR and CDR2 FQNEAQ (reference sequence). The length of the CDR3 is 14 residues. V shed 1 base and J shed 3 bases, with 9 bases lying between them. This CDR3 reads CASSLEGGYTEAFF. CDR3 sequence (DNA): TGTGCCAGCAGCTTAGAAGGGGGGTACACTGAAGCTTTCTTT.

The chain joins TRBV2 to TRBJ2-1; 8 bases line up with TRBD2. V lost 6 bases, J lost 0 bases, and 7 bases stayed unmatched. Germline V gene lookup returns CDR1 SNHLY and CDR2 FYNNEI. The CDR3 is 16 residues long. The CDR3 is CASRGGSGDSYNEQFF. CDR3 bases: TGTGCCAGCAGAGGGGGTAGCGGGGACTCCTACAATGAGCAGTTCTTC.

V is TRBV6-6 and J is TRBJ2-7; D not certain. The CDR3 is 13 amino acids. CDR1 is MNHNY, CDR2 SVGAGI, per germline (reference sequence). Deletions cut 7 bases from V and 5 bases from J, with 15 bases between. CDR3 nucleotides: TGTGCCAGCACCACAATCACGCTGAACGAGCAGTACTTC. It yields the protein CASTTITLNEQYF.

V and J are TRBV5-6 and TRBJ2-3; 7 nucleotides line up with TRBD2. Germline CDR1 is SGHDT and CDR2 is YYEEEE. V shed 4 bases, J shed 3 bases, and the junction held 20 bases outside the gene matches. There are 19 residues in the CDR3. The CDR3 is CASSTPYAGVGSRTDTQYF. Written as DNA, the CDR3 is TGTGCCAGCAGCACGCCCTATGCGGGAGTCGGTTCTCGAACAGATACGCAGTATTTT. Drawing the rest from reference TRBV5-6 and TRBJ2-3, the complete variable domain is DAGVTQSPTHLIKTRGQQVTLRCSPKSGHDTVSWYQQALGQGPQFIFQYYEEEERQRGNFPDRFSGHQFPNYSSELNVNALLLGDSALYLCASSTPYAGVGSRTDTQYFGPGTRLTVL.

This clonotype came up many times. CDR3 sequence: CASSLTPNYGYTF. The CDR3 DNA sequence: TGTGCCAGCAGTTTGACACCAAACTATGGCTACACCTTC. J is TRBJ1-2 and V is TRBV27; D is ambiguous. CDR1 and CDR2 from the germline V gene are MNHEY and SMNVEV (reference sequence). V was clipped by 3 bases and J by 2 bases, with 7 bases between them. This CDR3 comprises 13 residues.

This clonotype was picked up one time. The V gene is TRBV5-1, the J gene TRBJ2-3, with 7 bases that match TRBD2. Germline V CDR1 and CDR2: SGHRS, YFSETQ. The CDR3 has 12 amino acids. The junction had 4 bases not matched to a gene; V was cut back by 5 bases and J by 7 bases. In DNA, the CDR3 is TGCGCCAGCAGGAGCGGGATAAATACGCAGTATTTT. It codes for CASRSGINTQYF.

The chain recombines TRBV10-2 with TRBJ2-1, with 13 bases identical to TRBD2. There are 13 residues in the CDR3. Losses at the gene ends were 8 bases for V and 5 bases for J; bases not matched to a gene: 0. Germline-derived CDR1 and CDR2 are WSHSY and SAAADI. The CDR3 protein is CASGTSGNNEQFF. CDR3 coding DNA: TGCGCCAGCGGGACTAGCGGGAACAATGAGCAGTTCTTC.